This passage covers 15 T cell receptor beta chains from one sample sequenced in a study of T cells after yellow fever vaccination. TCRdb analysed the 5' RACE reads with MiXCR anew, one entry per CDR3 protein. In the table there are 200,000 to 300,000 distinct CDR3 sequences, 3.6% of which are singletons. Sequenced material: PBMCs, taken 15 days after the yellow fever booster vaccination. These receptor sequences come from a man aged 18 to 30 who received the YFV17D yellow fever vaccine.

This clonotype was observed at least ten times. The rearrangement uses TRBV7-3 and TRBJ2-2; D is possibly TRBD1 (6 bases). The CDR3 sequence is 15 residues long. The germline V gene encodes CDR1 SGHTA and CDR2 FQGTGA. The V and J ends lost 5 bases and 5 bases respectively, with 15 bases between them. The CDR3 DNA is TGTGCCAGCAGCCTCCGGACAGTCGGGACCGGGGAGCTGTTTTTT. Residues: CASSLRTVGTGELFF.

The sample holds many counts of this clonotype. This rearrangement joins TRBV30 to TRBJ2-2; no clear D gene. This CDR3 is 11 amino acids long. Germline CDR1 is GTSNPN and CDR2 is SVGIG (reference sequence). V gave up 5 bases and J gave up 7 bases, with 8 bases separating them. CDR3 DNA: TGTGCCTGGGCGGTGGGCGGGGAGCTGTTTTTT. Encoded protein: CAWAVGGELFF.

The chain joins TRBV7-3 to TRBJ2-3, with D uncertain. Trimming pared 1 base from V and 6 bases from J, leaving 23 bases between. This CDR3 is 18 amino acids long. The germline CDR1 and CDR2 sequences are SGHTA and FQGTGA. This CDR3 reads CASSLSPLGRESGDTQYF. The CDR3 DNA reads TGTGCCAGCAGCTTAAGTCCCTTGGGCAGAGAAAGTGGGGATACGCAGTATTTT.

This clonotype was recorded many times. The chain combines TRBV6-5 with TRBJ2-2; D remains ambiguous. Per the germline V gene, CDR1 is MNHEY and CDR2 is SVGAGI. The V end lost 0 bases, the J end lost 6 bases, and 5 bases lay between the germline ends. The CDR3 is 13 amino acids. The CDR3 region has the DNA TGTGCCAGCAGTTACTCCGGGCCCGGGGAGCTGTTTTTT. Protein sequence: CASSYSGPGELFF.

In its sample, this clonotype was seen many times. V is TRBV5-1 and J is TRBJ1-2; D ambiguous. The CDR3 has 14 residues. In germline, CDR1 is SGHRS, CDR2 YFSETQ. Trimming removed 2 bases from V and 6 bases from J, with 14 bases in between. CDR3 amino acids: CASSFNGRLDGYTF. In DNA, the CDR3 is TGCGCCAGCAGCTTTAATGGACGGCTTGATGGCTACACCTTC.

This rearrangement joins TRBV4-2 to TRBJ2-3, with D perhaps given as TRBD1 or TRBD2 (7 bases each). V was pared by 2 bases and J by 1 base, with 13 bases between. Germline V gene data show CDR1 as LGHNA and CDR2 as YNFKEQ. The CDR3 loop spans 16 amino acids. CDR3 DNA: TGTGCCAGCAGCCAATCACAGGGGAGGGGCACAGATACGCAGTATTTT. This sequence encodes CASSQSQGRGTDTQYF.

This clonotype was counted at least ten times. Here the CDR3 reads CASSLFDYGYTF. Written as DNA, the CDR3 is TGTGCCAGCAGTTTATTTGATTATGGCTACACCTTC. The chain links TRBV28 to TRBJ1-2; D is undetermined. Trimming pared 1 base from V and 5 bases from J, leaving 5 bases between. Per germline, CDR1 MDHEN and CDR2 SYDVKM. This CDR3 is built from 12 residues.

The chain is built from TRBV19 and TRBJ1-2; 9 bases are a match to TRBD1. Per germline, CDR1 LNHDA and CDR2 SQIVND (reference sequence). Trimming at V came to 6 bases and at J to 8 bases, leaving 10 bases not matched to a gene. The CDR3 spans 14 residues. The CDR3 DNA reads TGTGCCAGTAGCCTCCCTCGGACAGGGGTGGGCTACACCTTC. Its protein product is CASSLPRTGVGYTF. Full variable domain (rest looked up from reference TRBV19 and TRBJ1-2): DGGITQSPKYLFRKEGQNVTLSCEQNLNHDAMYWYRQDPGQGLRLIYYSQIVNDFQKGDIAEGYSVSREKKESFPLTVTSAQKNPTAFYLCASSLPRTGVGYTFGSGTRLTVV.

The sample holds many counts of this clonotype. V usage is TRBV10-3 and J usage is TRBJ2-3; TRBD2 matches at 8 bases. The CDR3 is made up of 14 amino acids. The V gene's germline CDR1 is ENHRY and CDR2 SYGVKD. J was trimmed by 3 bases and V by 11 bases; bases with no gene match: 10. The CDR3 bases are TGTGCCTCTAGACTAGCGATGGTTACAGATACGCAGTATTTT. It encodes CASRLAMVTDTQYF.

This clonotype has ten or more counts. The chain is built from TRBV4-1 and TRBJ2-7, with D tentatively TRBD1 or TRBD2 (5 bases each). The CDR3 length is 14 residues. Germline V gene lookup returns CDR1 MGHRA and CDR2 YSYEKL. Trimming took 6 bases from V and 6 from J, leaving 18 bases between them. CDR3 sequence (DNA): TGCGCCAGCAGTCTGGACGGGGCGGCCCCCGAGCAGTACTTC. Translation gives CASSLDGAAPEQYF.

This clonotype has ten or more counts. The V call is TRBV7-9, the J call TRBJ2-3, with 10 bases lining up with TRBD2. The CDR3 spans 15 residues. J lost 7 bases, V lost 5 bases, and 9 bases had no gene match. Germline CDR1 reads SEHNR; CDR2 reads FQNEAQ (reference sequence). In DNA form, the CDR3 reads TGTGCCAGCAGCATTTCTAGCGGGGGAATGTATACGCAGTATTTT. It encodes CASSISSGGMYTQYF.

This clonotype was recorded at least ten times. The CDR3 region is CASSGTSDYNEQFF. The DNA of the CDR3 is TGTGCCAGCAGCGGGACTAGCGACTACAATGAGCAGTTCTTC. The rearrangement links TRBV6-2 or TRBV6-3 to TRBJ2-1; 10 bases map to TRBD2. The trim removed 6 bases at V and 3 bases at J, leaving 2 bases unmatched. Germline V CDR1 and CDR2: MNHEY, SVGEGT. This CDR3 region has 14 residues.

This clonotype was seen many times. The CDR3 bases are TGTGCCAGCAAAGCCTTGGGACAGGCTTTGTTCAATGAGCAGTTCTTC. It translates to CASKALGQALFNEQFF. The rearrangement links TRBV12-3 or TRBV12-4 to TRBJ2-1; TRBD1 matches 8 bases. CDR3 size: 16 residues. The V and J ends lost 7 bases and 6 bases, in that order; junction bases with no gene match: 14.

The CDR3 region has the DNA TGTGCCAGCGCTACAGGGAGGGATCAGCCCCAGCATTTT. Translating it yields CASATGRDQPQHF. The chain carries TRBV6-5 and TRBJ1-5; a weak D match, TRBD1 (6 bases). The CDR3 length is 13 residues. Germline V CDR1 and CDR2: MNHEY, SVGAGI. V was pared by 8 bases and J by 5 bases, with 13 bases between.

This clonotype was seen ten or more times. The chain has TRBV9 and TRBJ2-5; the D gene could be TRBD1 or TRBD2 (5 bases each). CDR1 and CDR2 from the germline V gene are SGDLS and YYNGEE. CDR3 length: 14 amino acids. V shed 3 bases and J shed 5 bases, with 14 bases lying between them. For the CDR3, the DNA is TGTGCCAGCAGCGCCCCCGGGACCTCGGAGACCCAGTACTTC. Its translation: CASSAPGTSETQYF.